The clone carrying this TCR beta chain was recorded a few times. The antigen is not known. These data belong to a study of cytomegalovirus exposure and HLA in healthy donors. Study-wide points: An analysis that was carried out later associated some 17,000 TCR beta sequences with HLA alleles at 0.05 false discovery rate.

The length of the CDR3 is 12 residues. The trim removed 6 bases at V and 4 bases at J, leaving 0 bases unmatched. Germline CDR1 SNHLY, CDR2 FYNNEI. Vbeta (60) and Jbeta (13) primers were used in the PCR. The repertoire was sequenced with immunoSEQ multiplex PCR; TCRdb's copy has only in-frame clones and lacks some. The sample includes about 140,000 clones, roughly 77% seen only once; the top ten take 2.5% to 3.5%. The sequenced sample consisted of PBMCs. This TCR came from a female donor in good health and CMV-seronegative. The chain links TRBV2 to TRBJ1-2; 9 nucleotides line up with TRBD1. The DNA for the CDR3 is TGTGCCAGCAGGACAGGGGGCTATGGCTACACCTTC. Translation gives CASRTGGYGYTF.